The 15 T cell receptor beta chains presented below share a single source sample, sequenced in a study of response to subunit inactivated influenza vaccine. TCRdb re-analysed the RT-PCR reads in MiXCR, keeping a single row per CDR3 protein. The profile shows roughly 710,000 distinct CDR3 sequences, approximately 15% of them singletons. The sample consisted of PBMCs from blood, taken 14 to 15 days before vaccination. Receptors were obtained from a man aged 50-59 years who received an inactivated influenza vaccine.

This sequence joins TRBV11-1 and TRBJ2-6, with D hard to call. This CDR3 contains 16 residues. V was cut by 11 bases and J by 1 base, with 18 bases left in between. Germline-derived CDR1 and CDR2 are SGHAT and FQDESV (reference sequence). The DNA of the CDR3 is TGTGCCGCAACCCCGAATGTGGGATCTGGGGCCAACGTCCTGACTTTC. Translating gives CAATPNVGSGANVLTF. Filled out from reference TRBV11-1 and TRBJ2-6, the complete variable domain reads EAEVAQSPRYKITEKSQAVAFWCDPISGHATLYWYRQILGQGPELLVQFQDESVVDDSQLPKDRFSAERLKGVDSTLKIQPAELGDSAMYLCAATPNVGSGANVLTFGAGSRLTVL.

This clonotype appeared a few times. The chain is built from TRBV6-2 or TRBV6-3 and TRBJ2-1; the match to TRBD1 covers 7 bases. CDR1 and CDR2 from the germline V gene are MNHEY and SVGEGT. The CDR3 runs to 14 residues. V was clipped by 7 bases and J by 5 bases; unmatched bases: 8. CDR3 residues: CASIWDRSHNEQFF. Here the CDR3 DNA reads TGTGCCAGCATTTGGGACAGATCCCACAATGAGCAGTTCTTC.

The rearrangement links TRBV24-1 to TRBJ2-1; D not certain. V lost 4 bases to trimming and J lost 5 bases, with 5 bases between them. The CDR3 has 12 residues. Germline CDR1 KGHDR, CDR2 SFDVKD. This chain's CDR3 is CATSELNNEQFF. CDR3 sequence (DNA): TGTGCCACCAGTGAGCTGAACAATGAGCAGTTCTTC.

This sequence joins TRBV5-1 and TRBJ2-2; TRBD2 is a possible D gene (6 bases). Germline values: CDR1 SGHRS, CDR2 YFSETQ. This CDR3 has 14 residues. The V gene lost 4 bases and the J gene lost 8 bases, with 15 bases spanning the gap. Here the CDR3 reads CASSIDPAGGELFF. For the CDR3, the DNA is TGCGCCAGCAGCATCGACCCCGCGGGGGGGGAGCTGTTTTTT.

This clonotype was counted at least ten times. The chain carries TRBV12-3 or TRBV12-4 and TRBJ2-3; D is uncertain. Trimming took 3 bases from V and 2 from J, leaving 9 bases between them. The CDR3 totals 14 residues. This CDR3 reads CASSFFGDTDTQYF. DNA for the CDR3: TGTGCCAGCAGTTTCTTTGGGGACACAGATACGCAGTATTTT.

This clonotype was seen a few times. The chain joins TRBV5-1 to TRBJ1-2; 10 bases map to TRBD1. The CDR3 totals 16 residues. CDR1 and CDR2 (germline): SGHRS, YFSETQ. The junction had 5 bases not matched to a gene; V was cut back by 0 bases and J by 3 bases. CDR3 loop: CASSLGQGASDYGYTF. The CDR3 DNA reads TGCGCCAGCAGCTTGGGACAGGGGGCCAGCGACTATGGCTACACCTTC.

This CDR3 is CSARDPESWAQYF. CDR3 coding DNA: TGCAGTGCTAGAGATCCGGAGTCCTGGGCCCAGTACTTC. The J gene is TRBJ2-5, the V gene TRBV20-1; D is unresolved. Between the trimmed V and J ends, which lost 0 bases and 9 bases, there was a span of 14 bases. Germline V lookup: CDR1 DFQATT, CDR2 SNEGSKA (reference sequence). The CDR3 sequence is 13 residues long.

The chain carries TRBV6-2 or TRBV6-3 and TRBJ1-1; 9 nucleotides align to TRBD1. CDR3 size: 16 residues. Germline trimming cut 6 bases from V and 1 base from J; bases unmatched to any gene: 9. Germline V CDR1 and CDR2: MNHEY, SVGEGT. The CDR3 bases are TGTGCCAGCAGCCTTACCGGGACAGGGAAGAACACTGAAGCTTTCTTT. Protein product: CASSLTGTGKNTEAFF.

This clonotype was counted ten times or more. The rearrangement links TRBV4-2 to TRBJ2-1; 8 nucleotides agree with TRBD1. CDR3 length equals 15 residues. V trimming: 0 bases; J trimming: 4 bases; junction bases outside the gene matches: 2. Germline assignment: CDR1 LGHNA and CDR2 YNFKEQ. The CDR3 DNA reads as TGTGCCAGCAGCCAAGAAAGGACAGGGTACAATGAGCAGTTCTTC. Its translation: CASSQERTGYNEQFF.

This sequence joins TRBV27 and TRBJ2-1; a possible D gene is TRBD1 (5 bases). Trimming cost V 5 bases and J 9 bases, with 11 bases left between them. The CDR3 sequence is 12 residues long. CDR1 and CDR2 from the germline V gene are MNHEY and SMNVEV (reference sequence). The DNA of the CDR3 is TGTGCCAGCAGTCATCCAGGGTTTGAGCAGTTCTTC. Its protein product is CASSHPGFEQFF.

The CDR3 loop reads CASSPNREGETQYF. The CDR3 DNA follows: TGTGCCAGCAGCCCAAACAGGGAGGGAGAGACCCAGTACTTC. This chain joins TRBV6-1 and TRBJ2-5; maybe TRBD2 (7 bases). V lost 6 bases, J lost 4 bases, and 15 bases lay in between. This CDR3 has 14 residues. Germline V gene data show CDR1 as MNHNS and CDR2 as SASEGT.

This clonotype was observed a few times. The gene calls are TRBV7-9 and TRBJ2-5; 8 nucleotides align to TRBD1. This CDR3 contains 14 residues. Losses at the gene ends were 2 bases for V and 4 bases for J; bases not matched to a gene: 3. The germline V gene has CDR1 SEHNR and CDR2 FQNEAQ (reference sequence). CDR3 residues: CASSLFGQGETQYF. In nucleotides, the CDR3 is TGTGCCAGCAGCTTATTCGGACAGGGAGAGACCCAGTACTTC.

The gene calls are TRBV7-2 and TRBJ2-1; D is ambiguous. Per the germline V gene, CDR1 is SGHTA and CDR2 is FQGNSA. V lost 1 base to trimming and J lost 8 bases, with 15 bases between them. This CDR3 has 15 residues. The CDR3 region has the DNA TGTGCCAGCAGCTTAGGTCCCATTCCGAACCATGAGCAGTTCTTC. It translates to CASSLGPIPNHEQFF.

This clonotype was seen repeatedly, ten times or more. The chain combines TRBV28 with TRBJ2-7, with 7 nucleotides matching TRBD2. V lost 8 bases and J lost 5; bases outside the gene matches: 9. Germline V gene data show CDR1 as MDHEN and CDR2 as SYDVKM. The CDR3 consists of 13 residues. The CDR3 reads CASSAGALDEQYF. In nucleotides, the CDR3 is TGTGCCAGCTCGGCGGGAGCCCTTGACGAGCAGTACTTC.

In this sample, this clonotype turned up many times. The chain uses TRBV20-1 and TRBJ2-3, with 8 bases that match TRBD2. This CDR3 region has 16 residues. The V gene end was trimmed by 4 bases and the J gene end by 6 bases; junction bases not matched to a gene: 15. CDR1 is DFQATT and CDR2 is SNEGSKA in the germline V gene (reference sequence). In DNA form, the CDR3 reads TGCAGTGCTACAACGATTCGGGAGGGCCTTACCGATACGCAGTATTTT. It specifies CSATTIREGLTDTQYF.